One and the same sample provided the 20 T cell receptor beta chains below, sequenced in a study of long-term antiretroviral therapy in people with HIV. Version v3.0 of the immunoSEQ assay was performed at survey level. Sequencing was performed with immunoSEQ multiplex PCR; in TCRdb, only in-frame clones are kept and a portion is missing. The data contain 13,000 or so clones, approximately 80% of them seen just once; the ten biggest clones take up under 15%. The sequences come from unsorted PBMCs, collected 3.2 years before starting antiretroviral therapy. The receptors come from a man between 35 and 55 years old with HIV.

V is TRBV9 and J is TRBJ2-3; D ambiguous. Germline V CDR1 and CDR2: SGDLS, YYNGEE. Trimming shortened V by 0 bases and J by 2 bases, and 7 bases separated the two germline ends. This CDR3 contains 14 residues. CDR3 nucleotide sequence: TGTGCCAGCAGCGTAGCGACGGACACAGATACGCAGTATTTT. Translating it yields CASSVATDTDTQYF.

This clone appeared once. The chain is built from TRBV5-1 and TRBJ2-1; 7 bases line up with TRBD1. V trimming: 0 bases; J trimming: 3 bases; junction bases outside the gene matches: 6. This CDR3 region has 16 residues. Germline V gene data show CDR1 as SGHRS and CDR2 as YFSETQ. CDR3 coding DNA: TGCGCCAGCAGCTTGGGACAGGGATTGAACTACAATGAGCAGTTCTTC. Encoded protein: CASSLGQGLNYNEQFF.

This chain joins TRBV6-5 and TRBJ2-6; possible D gene TRBD1, 5 bases. In germline, CDR1 is MNHEY, CDR2 SVGAGI. The CDR3 consists of 13 residues. The germline V and J ends were trimmed by 7 bases and 12 bases, with 16 bases remaining between them. As DNA, the CDR3 is TGTGCCAGCAAAAGGGGATCCGGTAGCGTCCTGACTTTC. Residues: CASKRGSGSVLTF.

The rearrangement uses TRBV6-7 and TRBJ2-4; a weak D match, TRBD1 (6 bases). TRBV6-7 is treated as an ORF (open reading frame) with a function not yet certain. The V end lost 2 bases, the J end lost 2 bases, and 13 bases lay between the germline ends. This CDR3 has 16 residues. Here the CDR3 DNA reads TGTGCCAGCAGTTACCCCGACAGGTTTACCAAAAACATTCAGTACTTC. Amino acid sequence: CASSYPDRFTKNIQYF.

V usage is TRBV7-8 and J usage is TRBJ2-1; 10 bases are shared with TRBD2. This CDR3 has 14 residues. Germline CDR1 SGHVS, CDR2 FQNEAQ. J was trimmed by 6 bases and V by 5 bases; bases with no gene match: 4. In DNA form, the CDR3 reads TGTGCCAGCAGCAAGGGACTAGCGTCCAATGAGCAGTTCTTC. Translating gives CASSKGLASNEQFF. Looking up the rest from reference TRBV7-8 and TRBJ2-1 gives the full variable domain: GAGVSQSPRYKVAKRGQDVALRCDPISGHVSLFWYQQALGQGPEFLTYFQNEAQLDKSGLPSDRFFAERPEGSVSTLKIQRTQQEDSAVYLCASSKGLASNEQFFGPGTRLTVL.

A few counts support this clone. The V gene is TRBV2, the J gene TRBJ1-2; possibly TRBD1 for D (5 bases). This CDR3 is built from 12 residues. Trimming took off 8 bases at V and 1 base at J, with 8 bases between the two ends. CDR1 is SNHLY and CDR2 is FYNNEI in the germline V gene. The CDR3 coding sequence is TGTGCCAGCTCTGACAGTAACTATGGCTACACCTTC. Translation: CASSDSNYGYTF.

This clone has more than one count but fewer than ten. This chain connects TRBV27 to TRBJ1-5; D not certain. The CDR3 is 14 residues long. Per germline, CDR1 MNHEY and CDR2 SMNVEV (reference sequence). V lost 3 bases, J lost 3 bases, and 9 bases lay in between. CDR3 loop: CASSFIGNNQPQHF. CDR3 bases: TGTGCCAGCAGTTTTATAGGGAACAATCAGCCCCAGCATTTT.

The genes are TRBV6-5 and TRBJ1-2; D call uncertain. Germline V lookup: CDR1 MNHEY, CDR2 SVGAGI. V dropped 6 bases and J dropped 4 bases, with 9 bases sitting between them. The CDR3 length is 12 residues. The CDR3 DNA is TGTGCCAGCAGGTCCTGGGGCTATGGCTACACCTTC. This codes for CASRSWGYGYTF.

This clone was observed a handful of times. The chain is built from TRBV21-1 and TRBJ1-5; the tabulated D call, TRBD1, remains unverified against the DNA. TRBV21-1 corresponds to a pseudogene. The CDR3 extends over 17 amino acids. The CDR3 DNA reads TGTGCCAGCAGCACAGGCCCTGGATCCGTAAGCAATCAGCCCCAGCATTTT. It specifies CASSTGPGSVSNQPQHF.

This rearrangement joins TRBV7-3 to TRBJ2-2; 7 nucleotides match TRBD1. Germline values: CDR1 SGHTA, CDR2 FQGTGA. This CDR3 has 14 residues. V trimming: 4 bases; J trimming: 7 bases; junction bases outside the gene matches: 6. Here the CDR3 reads CASSSQGTGGELFF. The CDR3 DNA reads TGTGCCAGCAGCTCACAGGGGACGGGCGGGGAGCTGTTTTTT.

CDR3 DNA: TGTGCCAGCAGCCAAGACCGGGAGGGACTCTATGGCTACACCTTC. It is translated as CASSQDREGLYGYTF. V and J are TRBV14 and TRBJ1-2, with TRBD1 as a possible D gene (5 bases). Germline-derived CDR1 and CDR2 are SGHDN and FVKESK. The CDR3 has 15 amino acids. V shed 0 bases and J shed 4 bases, with 12 bases lying between them.

The chain uses TRBV29-1 and TRBJ2-2; a possible D gene is TRBD1 (5 bases). From germline, CDR1 is SQVTM and CDR2 ANQGSEA. CDR3 length equals 14 residues. Trimming left V 5 bases short and J 6 bases short, with 16 bases between. CDR3 in DNA: TGCAGCGTTAAAGCCCAGGGATTCTCCGGGGAGCTGTTTTTT. Translated: CSVKAQGFSGELFF.

Written as DNA, the CDR3 is TGTGCCAGCAGTTTAAGAGGAGAGTACGGCTACACCTTC. This codes for CASSLRGEYGYTF. The gene calls are TRBV27 and TRBJ1-2; D is unclear. There are 13 residues in the CDR3. The V gene lost 2 bases and the J gene lost 8 bases, with 12 bases spanning the gap. Looked up from germline, CDR1 is MNHEY and CDR2 is SMNVEV (reference sequence).

This rearrangement joins TRBV5-6 to TRBJ1-2; TRBD1 might be the D (6 bases). The V end was cut by 1 base, the J end by 5 bases, with 12 bases between. The CDR3 loop spans 14 amino acids. Germline assignment: CDR1 SGHDT and CDR2 YYEEEE. Here the CDR3 DNA reads TGTGCCAGCAGCTTGAAGGGGGGTGGTTATGGCTACACCTTC. Translating it yields CASSLKGGGYGYTF.

The count of this clone is one. This chain links TRBV9 with TRBJ2-1, with D maybe TRBD2 (5 bases). Deletions cut 5 bases from V and 3 bases from J, with 18 bases between. Germline-derived CDR1 and CDR2 are SGDLS and YYNGEE. The CDR3 runs to 16 residues. CDR3 in amino acids: CASSVNGLALYNEQFF. CDR3 bases: TGTGCCAGCAGTGTCAATGGACTCGCCCTCTACAATGAGCAGTTCTTC.

The rearrangement uses TRBV5-4 and TRBJ2-5, with no clear D. Trimming took 0 bases from V and 2 from J, leaving 20 bases between them. This CDR3 contains 18 residues. Germline V gene lookup returns CDR1 SGHNT and CDR2 YYREEE (reference sequence). The CDR3 DNA is TGTGCCAGCAGCTTGGCCGGGCCGATAATCCCGTGGCAAGAGACCCAGTACTTC. Its translation is CASSLAGPIIPWQETQYF.

The chain recombines TRBV6-1 with TRBJ2-3; perhaps TRBD2 as D (5 bases). Germline-derived CDR1 and CDR2 are MNHNS and SASEGT. Trimming removed 6 bases at V and 1 base at J, with 11 bases between. The CDR3 consists of 14 residues. CDR3 loop: CASSDPGGTDTQYF. The CDR3 coding sequence is TGTGCCAGCAGCGACCCCGGGGGCACAGATACGCAGTATTTT.

V is TRBV4-2 and J is TRBJ2-7; TRBD2 is a possible D gene (6 bases). Trimming took 0 bases from V and 0 from J, leaving 9 bases between them. This CDR3 spans 15 amino acids. Germline V gene lookup returns CDR1 LGHNA and CDR2 YNFKEQ. The CDR3 loop is CASSQDPGGSYEQYF. Here the CDR3 DNA reads TGTGCCAGCAGCCAAGACCCCGGGGGCTCCTACGAGCAGTACTTC.

The chain employs TRBV2 and TRBJ2-3; D is uncertain. The V gene lost 4 bases and the J gene lost 0 bases, with 8 bases spanning the gap. The CDR3 consists of 14 residues. Germline CDR1 and CDR2: SNHLY and FYNNEI. The CDR3 is CASSVQASTDTQYF. The CDR3 DNA is TGTGCCAGCAGTGTTCAGGCTAGCACAGATACGCAGTATTTT.

Here the CDR3 reads CASSSTSGGYEKLFF. DNA of the CDR3: TGTGCCAGCAGTTCCACCTCAGGAGGTTATGAAAAACTGTTTTTT. This chain connects TRBV27 to TRBJ1-4, with unresolved D. Trimming shortened V by 4 bases and J by 6 bases, and 15 bases separated the two germline ends. The germline V gene encodes CDR1 MNHEY and CDR2 SMNVEV (reference sequence). CDR3 size: 15 residues.